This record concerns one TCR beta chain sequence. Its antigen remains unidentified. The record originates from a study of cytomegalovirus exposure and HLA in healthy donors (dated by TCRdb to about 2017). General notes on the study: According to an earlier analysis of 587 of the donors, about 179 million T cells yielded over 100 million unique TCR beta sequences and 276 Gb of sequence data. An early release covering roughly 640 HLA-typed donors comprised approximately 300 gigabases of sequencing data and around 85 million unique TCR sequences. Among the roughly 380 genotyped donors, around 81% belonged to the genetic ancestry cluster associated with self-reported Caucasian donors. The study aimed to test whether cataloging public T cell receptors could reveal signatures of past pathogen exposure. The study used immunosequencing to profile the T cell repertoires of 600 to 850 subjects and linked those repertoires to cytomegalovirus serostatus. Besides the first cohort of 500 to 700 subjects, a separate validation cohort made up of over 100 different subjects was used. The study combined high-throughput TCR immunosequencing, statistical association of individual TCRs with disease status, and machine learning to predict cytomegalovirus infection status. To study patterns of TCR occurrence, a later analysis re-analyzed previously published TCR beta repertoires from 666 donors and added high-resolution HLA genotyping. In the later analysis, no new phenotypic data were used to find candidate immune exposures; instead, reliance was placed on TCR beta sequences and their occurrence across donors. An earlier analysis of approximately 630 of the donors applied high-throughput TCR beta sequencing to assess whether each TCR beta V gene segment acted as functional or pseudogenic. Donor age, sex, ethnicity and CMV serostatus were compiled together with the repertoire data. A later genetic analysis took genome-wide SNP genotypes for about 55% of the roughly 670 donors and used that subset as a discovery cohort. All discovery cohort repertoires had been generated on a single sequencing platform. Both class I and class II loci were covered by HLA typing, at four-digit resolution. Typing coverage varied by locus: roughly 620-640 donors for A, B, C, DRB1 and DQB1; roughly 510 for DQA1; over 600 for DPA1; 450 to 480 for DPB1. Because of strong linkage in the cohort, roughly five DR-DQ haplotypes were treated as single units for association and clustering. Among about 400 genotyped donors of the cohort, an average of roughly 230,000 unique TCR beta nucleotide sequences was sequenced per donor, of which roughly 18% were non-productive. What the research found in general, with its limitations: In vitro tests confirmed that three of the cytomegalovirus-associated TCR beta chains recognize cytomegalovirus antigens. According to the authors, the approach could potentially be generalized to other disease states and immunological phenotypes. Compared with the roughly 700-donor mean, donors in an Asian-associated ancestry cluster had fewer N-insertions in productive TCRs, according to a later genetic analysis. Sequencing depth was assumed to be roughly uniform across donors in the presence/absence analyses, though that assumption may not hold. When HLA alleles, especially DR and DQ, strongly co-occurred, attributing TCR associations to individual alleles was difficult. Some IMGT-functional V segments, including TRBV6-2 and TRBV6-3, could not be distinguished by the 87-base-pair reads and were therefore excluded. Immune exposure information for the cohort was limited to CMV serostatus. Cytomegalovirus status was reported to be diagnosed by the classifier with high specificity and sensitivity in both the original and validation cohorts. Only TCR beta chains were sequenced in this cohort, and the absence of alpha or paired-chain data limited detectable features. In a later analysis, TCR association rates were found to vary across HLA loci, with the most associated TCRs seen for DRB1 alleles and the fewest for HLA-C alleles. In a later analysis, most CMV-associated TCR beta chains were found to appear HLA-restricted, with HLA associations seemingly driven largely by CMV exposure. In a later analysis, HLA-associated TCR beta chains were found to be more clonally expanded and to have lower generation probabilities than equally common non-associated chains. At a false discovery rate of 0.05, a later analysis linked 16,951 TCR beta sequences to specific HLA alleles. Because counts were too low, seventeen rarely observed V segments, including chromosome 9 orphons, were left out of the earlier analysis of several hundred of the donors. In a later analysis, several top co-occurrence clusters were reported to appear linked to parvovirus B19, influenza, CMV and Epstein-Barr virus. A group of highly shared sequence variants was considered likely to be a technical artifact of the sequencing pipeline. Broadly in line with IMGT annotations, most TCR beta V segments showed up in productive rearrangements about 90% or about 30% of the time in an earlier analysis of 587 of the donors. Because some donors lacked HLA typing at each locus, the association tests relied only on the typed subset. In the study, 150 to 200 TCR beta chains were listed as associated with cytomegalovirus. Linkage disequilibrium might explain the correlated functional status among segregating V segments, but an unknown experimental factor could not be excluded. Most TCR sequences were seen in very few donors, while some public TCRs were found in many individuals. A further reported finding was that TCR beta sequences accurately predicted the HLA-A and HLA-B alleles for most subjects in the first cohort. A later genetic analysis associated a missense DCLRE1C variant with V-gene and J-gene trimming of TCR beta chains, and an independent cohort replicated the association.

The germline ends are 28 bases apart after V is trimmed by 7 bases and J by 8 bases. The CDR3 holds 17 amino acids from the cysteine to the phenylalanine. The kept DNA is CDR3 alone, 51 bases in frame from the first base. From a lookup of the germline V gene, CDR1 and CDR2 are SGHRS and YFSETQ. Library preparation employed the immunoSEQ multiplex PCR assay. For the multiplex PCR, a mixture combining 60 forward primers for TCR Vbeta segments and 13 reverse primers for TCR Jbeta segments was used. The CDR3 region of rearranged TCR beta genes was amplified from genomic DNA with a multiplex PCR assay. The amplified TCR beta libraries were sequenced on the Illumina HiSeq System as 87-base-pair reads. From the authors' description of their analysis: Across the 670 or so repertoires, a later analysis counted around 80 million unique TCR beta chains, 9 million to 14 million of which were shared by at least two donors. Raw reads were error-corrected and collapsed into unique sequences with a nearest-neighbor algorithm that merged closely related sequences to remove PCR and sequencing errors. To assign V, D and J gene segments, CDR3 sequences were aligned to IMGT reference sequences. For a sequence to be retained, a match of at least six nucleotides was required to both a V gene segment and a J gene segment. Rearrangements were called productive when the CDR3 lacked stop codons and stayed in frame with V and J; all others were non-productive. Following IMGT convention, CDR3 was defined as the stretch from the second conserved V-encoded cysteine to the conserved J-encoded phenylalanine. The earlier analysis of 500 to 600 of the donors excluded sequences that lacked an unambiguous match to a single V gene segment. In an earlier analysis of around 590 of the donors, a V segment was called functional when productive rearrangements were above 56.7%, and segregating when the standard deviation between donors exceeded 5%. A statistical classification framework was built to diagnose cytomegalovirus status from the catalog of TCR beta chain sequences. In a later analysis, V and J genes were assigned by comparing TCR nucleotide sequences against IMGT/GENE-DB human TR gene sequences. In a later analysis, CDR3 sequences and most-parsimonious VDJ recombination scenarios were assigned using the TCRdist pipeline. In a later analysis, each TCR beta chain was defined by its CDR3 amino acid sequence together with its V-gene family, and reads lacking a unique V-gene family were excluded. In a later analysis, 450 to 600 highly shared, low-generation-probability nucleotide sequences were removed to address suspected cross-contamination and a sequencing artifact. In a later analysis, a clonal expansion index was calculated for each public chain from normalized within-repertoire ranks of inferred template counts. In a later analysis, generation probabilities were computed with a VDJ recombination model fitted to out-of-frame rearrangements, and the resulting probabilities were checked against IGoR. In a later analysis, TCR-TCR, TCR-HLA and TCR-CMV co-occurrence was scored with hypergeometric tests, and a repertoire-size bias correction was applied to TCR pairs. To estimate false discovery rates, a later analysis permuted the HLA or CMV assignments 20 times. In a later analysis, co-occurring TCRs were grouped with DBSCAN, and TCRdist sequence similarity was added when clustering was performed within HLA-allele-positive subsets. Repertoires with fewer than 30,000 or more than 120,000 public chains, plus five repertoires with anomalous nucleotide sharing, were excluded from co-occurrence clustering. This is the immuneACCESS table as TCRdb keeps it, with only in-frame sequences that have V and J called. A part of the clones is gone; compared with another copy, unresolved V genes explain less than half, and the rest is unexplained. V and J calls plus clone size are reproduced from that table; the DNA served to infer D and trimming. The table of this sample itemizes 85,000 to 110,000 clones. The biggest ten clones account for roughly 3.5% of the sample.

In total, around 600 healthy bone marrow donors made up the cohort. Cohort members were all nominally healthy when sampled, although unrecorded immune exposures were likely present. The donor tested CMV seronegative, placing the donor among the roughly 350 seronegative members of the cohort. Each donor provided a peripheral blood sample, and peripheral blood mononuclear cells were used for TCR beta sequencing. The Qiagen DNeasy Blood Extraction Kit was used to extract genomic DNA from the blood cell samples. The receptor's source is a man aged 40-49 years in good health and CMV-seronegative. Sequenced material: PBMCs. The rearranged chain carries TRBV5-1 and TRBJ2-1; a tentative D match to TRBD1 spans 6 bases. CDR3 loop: CASGSDNRRGRDDEQFF. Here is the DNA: TGCGCCAGCGGCTCTGATAACCGCAGGGGAAGGGATGATGAGCAGTTCTTC.